The 9 T cell receptor beta chains in this list originate from one sample, sequenced in a study of PD-L1 blockade in urothelial cancer. Stated time point: peripheral blood 6 weeks after treatment start. This table comes from immunoSEQ multiplex PCR, and its TCRdb copy is limited to in-frame clones, with some not included. The sample holds about 120,000 clones, 85% to 90% seen once. Sequenced here: PBMCs, sampled around atezolizumab (anti-PD-L1) treatment. The receptors were sampled from a man in his 60s with urothelial cancer.

The chain uses TRBV7-8 and TRBJ2-1; perhaps TRBD2 as D (6 bases). CDR3 length: 18 amino acids. CDR1 and CDR2 (germline): SGHVS, FQNEAQ. The V end lost 6 bases, the J end lost 0 bases, and 21 bases lay between the germline ends. CDR3 DNA: TGTGCCAGCAGTTTTATGGCGGGGTCTACGAGCTCCTACAATGAGCAGTTCTTC. Its protein product is CASSFMAGSTSSYNEQFF.

This chain's CDR3 is CAISEGTGMNTEAFF. DNA of the CDR3: TGTGCCATCAGTGAGGGGACAGGGATGAACACTGAAGCTTTCTTT. The genes are TRBV10-3 and TRBJ1-1, with 9 bases lining up with TRBD1. V lost 2 bases and J lost 0; bases outside the gene matches: 1. CDR3 length equals 15 residues. Germline lookup yields CDR1 ENHRY and CDR2 SYGVKD.

The genes are TRBV28 and TRBJ1-4; TRBD1 might be the D (5 bases). The V end lost 3 bases, the J end lost 6 bases, and 8 bases lay between the germline ends. This CDR3 region has 13 residues. Germline loops: CDR1 MDHEN, CDR2 SYDVKM. Written as DNA, the CDR3 is TGTGCCAGCAGTTTGGGGGGGGATGAAAAACTGTTTTTT. Protein: CASSLGGDEKLFF.

This sequence joins TRBV28 and TRBJ1-1; unclear D gene. This CDR3 spans 12 amino acids. V lost 4 bases, J lost 3 bases, and 6 bases lay in between. Per the germline V gene, CDR1 is MDHEN and CDR2 is SYDVKM. CDR3 region: CASSSSDTEAFF. The CDR3 nucleotides are TGTGCCAGCAGTTCGTCGGACACTGAAGCTTTCTTT.

The V gene is TRBV10-3, the J gene TRBJ1-3; D may be TRBD1 (6 bases). The ends were cut back, 3 bases at V and 0 bases at J, with 6 bases in the middle. Germline V lookup: CDR1 ENHRY, CDR2 SYGVKD. The CDR3 has 14 amino acids. The CDR3, as DNA: TGTGCCATCAGTGACAGGGGCTCTGGAAACACCATATATTTT. Protein: CAISDRGSGNTIYF.

This chain connects TRBV7-3 to TRBJ1-1; D remains unclear. The CDR3 totals 14 residues. Between the trimmed V and J ends, which lost 2 bases and 2 bases, there was a span of 9 bases. The germline CDR1 and CDR2 sequences are SGHTA and FQGTGA. CDR3 DNA sequence: TGTGCCAGCAGCTTAGCCCCGGGAAACACTGAAGCTTTCTTT. This codes for CASSLAPGNTEAFF.

The chain couples TRBV19 to TRBJ1-5, with 9 bases matching TRBD1. Per germline, CDR1 LNHDA and CDR2 SQIVND (reference sequence). V was clipped by 10 bases and J by 7 bases; unmatched bases: 14. The CDR3 length is 15 residues. CDR3 DNA sequence: TGTGCCACCTACGGGACAGGGTTTAGTTGGCAGCCCCAGCATTTT. It is translated as CATYGTGFSWQPQHF.

The chain recombines TRBV2 with TRBJ1-1, with 8 bases lining up with TRBD1. The CDR3 is 14 amino acids. V trimming: 4 bases; J trimming: 2 bases; junction bases outside the gene matches: 3. Germline CDR1 reads SNHLY; CDR2 reads FYNNEI. CDR3 DNA sequence: TGTGCCAGCAGTGCCGGACAGGGAAACACTGAAGCTTTCTTT. The encoded protein is CASSAGQGNTEAFF.

The rearrangement uses TRBV6-5 and TRBJ1-1, with TRBD1 as a possible D gene (5 bases). CDR3 length equals 14 residues. Germline V gene lookup returns CDR1 MNHEY and CDR2 SVGAGI. Trimming left V 5 bases short and J 2 bases short, with 12 bases between. CDR3 in DNA: TGTGCCAGCAGTACCGCGGGGACCAACACTGAAGCTTTCTTT. This encodes CASSTAGTNTEAFF.